The source of this TCR beta chain is a study of T cell repertoires in cytomegalovirus infection. A few counts support this clonotype. Its cognate antigen is unknown. CDR3 length: 15 amino acids. Looked up from germline, CDR1 is SGHAT and CDR2 is FQDESV (reference sequence). Trimming took 1 base from V and 4 from J, leaving 11 bases between them. TCRdb re-analysed the reads in MiXCR, keeping a single row per CDR3 protein. The sample comprises fewer than 1,000,000 distinct CDR3 sequences, under 40% of which are singletons, and roughly 13% rests with the top ten. Whole-study results and caveats: Clonotype analysis showed dominance of the ex vivo response by HLA-C-restricted CMV-specific TCR beta clonotypes.

Sample: cultured CD8+ T cells from PBMCs, taken from culture after CMV antigen stimulation. The gene calls are TRBV11-1 and TRBJ2-1; D gene ambiguous. The TCR sequence derives from a human donor in good health (CMV status not recorded). Some clones in this sample may be carry-over from other donors' samples. DNA for the CDR3: TGTGCCAGCAGCTTAGATAAAGGCAAATACAATGAGCAGTTCTTC. Translated, it gives CASSLDKGKYNEQFF.